These T cell receptor beta chains were read from a single sample in a study of blood T cell repertoires in COVID-19. Measured with immunoSEQ multiplex PCR; TCRdb has only the in-frame clones, and not every one. The sample shows some 120,000 clones, 84% of them seen only once. Sequencing used peripheral blood. The receptors originated from a woman between 25 and 40 years old who had recovered from COVID-19. Each CDR3 is given with its conserved first and last residue. D genes are given only for firm matches. A row's size may be missing; if present it is once, few, many or a size class.

j_call v_call d_call clone_size cdr3_aa cdr3_nt
TRBJ2-1 TRBV29-1 . medium-sized CSLIAARNEQFF TGCAGTCTTATAGCGGCCCGAAATGAGCAGTTCTTC
TRBJ2-1 TRBV5-5 TRBD2 . CASSSTGSSGGYNEQFF TGTGCCAGCAGCTCAACAGGGTCGAGCGGGGGTTACAATGAGCAGTTCTTC
TRBJ2-5 TRBV6-5 TRBD1 few CASSPAGQGGKTQYF TGTGCCAGCAGCCCAGCCGGACAGGGCGGAAAGACCCAGTACTTC
TRBJ2-1 TRBV11-2 TRBD2 . CASSSTLLGGWGEQFF TGTGCCAGCAGCTCCACCTTACTGGGAGGGTGGGGTGAGCAGTTCTTC
TRBJ2-3 TRBV7-2 . . CASSFSRTDTQYF TGTGCCAGCAGCTTTAGTCGCACAGATACGCAGTATTTT
TRBJ2-4 TRBV27 TRBD1 . CASTGTGGWGNIQYF TGTGCCAGCACCGGGACAGGGGGCTGGGGAAACATTCAGTACTTC
TRBJ2-3 TRBV6-2/TRBV6-3 . . CASSYRDLGDTQYF TGTGCCAGCAGTTACCGGGACTTAGGAGATACGCAGTATTTT
TRBJ1-5 TRBV28 . . CASSFWGLTSNQPQHF TGTGCCAGCAGTTTTTGGGGACTAACTAGCAATCAGCCCCAGCATTTT
TRBJ2-7 TRBV19 TRBD1 . CASSISTGWVYEQYF TGTGCCAGTAGTATTTCGACAGGGTGGGTCTACGAGCAGTACTTC
TRBJ1-2 TRBV29-1 . . CSAGDNYGYTF TGCAGCGCCGGGGATAACTATGGCTACACCTTC
TRBJ2-7 TRBV9 TRBD1 once CASSVGQTYEQYF TGTGCCAGCAGCGTGGGACAGACCTACGAGCAGTACTTC
TRBJ1-4 TRBV19 . . CASSKTGLPETNEKLFF TGTGCCAGTAGTAAGACAGGACTTCCTGAAACTAATGAAAAACTGTTTTTT
TRBJ2-2 TRBV5-6 TRBD2 . CASSIGTSSGTGELFF TGTGCCAGCAGCATTGGGACTAGCAGTGGGACCGGGGAGCTGTTTTTT
TRBJ1-3 TRBV6-6 . . CASSPAGPNTIYF TGTGCCAGCAGTCCGGCGGGGCCAAACACCATATATTTT
TRBJ2-1 TRBV27 . few CASSLRREYNYNEQFF TGTGCCAGCAGTTTAAGACGGGAGTACAATTACAATGAGCAGTTCTTC
TRBJ2-3 TRBV25-1 . once CASRRGFPSTDTQYF TGTGCCAGCAGGCGGGGCTTCCCTAGCACAGATACGCAGTATTTT
TRBJ1-1 TRBV30 TRBD1 medium-sized CAWRDRGKFSEAFF TGTGCCTGGAGGGACAGGGGGAAGTTCTCTGAAGCTTTCTTT
TRBJ2-1 TRBV2 . once CASSGDRLEQFF TGTGCCAGCAGCGGCGATAGACTTGAGCAGTTCTTC
TRBJ2-5 TRBV15 . . CATSRDLGGNRQETQYF TGTGCCACCAGCAGAGATCTTGGGGGGAACCGACAAGAGACCCAGTACTTC
TRBJ2-3 TRBV24-1 TRBD1 . CATSDSRGLAGTQYF TGTGCCACCAGTGATTCTAGGGGGCTCGCAGGGACGCAGTATTTT
TRBJ1-2 TRBV5-1 . once CASSFGGIWDYGYTF TGCGCCAGCAGCTTCGGGGGGATCTGGGACTATGGCTACACCTTC
TRBJ2-3 TRBV2 TRBD1 . CASKTNRGPDTQYF TGTGCCTCCAAGACGAACAGGGGCCCAGATACGCAGTATTTT
TRBJ2-2 TRBV19 TRBD1 . CASSIWGQPNTGELFF TGTGCCAGTAGTATCTGGGGACAGCCTAACACCGGGGAGCTGTTTTTT
TRBJ1-4 TRBV14 . . CASSQATGYNEKLFF TGTGCCAGCAGCCAAGCGACAGGCTATAATGAAAAACTGTTTTTT
TRBJ2-6 TRBV5-1 . . CASSLYSGANVLTF TGCGCCAGCAGCTTGTACTCTGGGGCCAACGTCCTGACTTTC
TRBJ2-1 TRBV7-9 TRBD2 few CASSLGVAGRPREQFF TGTGCCAGCAGCTTAGGAGTAGCGGGAAGACCCCGTGAGCAGTTCTTC
TRBJ1-3 TRBV5-1 . . CASTSGPGNTIYF TGCGCCAGCACAAGTGGGCCAGGAAACACCATATATTTT
TRBJ1-1 TRBV12-3/TRBV12-4 . . CASSRGNTEAFF TGTGCCAGCAGCCGGGGGAACACTGAAGCTTTCTTT
TRBJ2-2 TRBV7-6 . . CASSSTEPGTFNTGELFF TGTGCCAGCAGCTCGACTGAACCCGGGACTTTCAACACCGGGGAGCTGTTTTTT
TRBJ2-7 TRBV7-6 TRBD1 once CASSRRQGRKPLNYEQYF TGTGCCAGCAGCCGAAGACAGGGCAGAAAACCCTTAAACTACGAGCAGTACTTC
TRBJ2-7 TRBV18 . . CASSPATFYEQYF TGTGCCAGCTCACCAGCGACTTTCTACGAGCAGTACTTC
TRBJ2-2 TRBV5-1 TRBD2 . CASSLLAGRGTGELFF TGCGCCAGCAGCTTGTTGGCAGGGAGGGGAACCGGGGAGCTGTTTTTT
TRBJ2-7 TRBV7-6 . . CASSSFQGGFSYEQYF TGTGCCAGCAGTTCGTTCCAGGGCGGTTTCTCCTACGAGCAGTACTTC
TRBJ2-3 TRBV4-1 . . CASSQGLVTTDTQYF TGCGCCAGCAGCCAAGGACTAGTCACCACAGATACGCAGTATTTT
TRBJ1-2 TRBV7-9 . . CASSPGPGYDYGYTF TGTGCCAGCAGCCCCGGGCCAGGGTACGACTATGGCTACACCTTC
TRBJ1-2 TRBV19 . . CASSPRQEWDYGYTF TGTGCCAGTAGTCCAAGGCAGGAATGGGACTATGGCTACACCTTC
TRBJ2-2 TRBV29-1 . . CSVVLEGLNGELFF TGCAGCGTTGTTTTGGAGGGTTTGAACGGGGAGCTGTTTTTT
TRBJ2-5 TRBV6-5 . . CASSYSSGGQETQYF TGTGCCAGCAGTTACTCGAGTGGTGGCCAAGAGACCCAGTACTTC
TRBJ2-5 TRBV2 TRBD2 many CASRRLAGGEYQETQYF TGTGCCAGCAGAAGACTAGCGGGGGGCGAGTACCAAGAGACCCAGTACTTC
TRBJ2-2 TRBV6-5 TRBD2 . CASSLVLASIGELFF TGTGCCAGCAGTCTGGTACTAGCGTCGATCGGGGAGCTGTTTTTT
TRBJ1-2 TRBV19 TRBD1 . CATRDRMNYGYTF TGTGCCACTAGGGACAGGATGAACTATGGCTACACCTTC
TRBJ2-2 TRBV5-1 . . CASSPGNTGELFF TGCGCCAGCAGCCCCGGGAACACCGGGGAGCTGTTTTTT
TRBJ2-3 TRBV6-5 TRBD2 . CASRGLAGGADTQYF TGTGCCAGCAGGGGACTAGCGGGAGGGGCAGATACGCAGTATTTT
TRBJ1-4 TRBV7-6 TRBD1 . CASSRNGQEGEKLFF TGTGCCAGCAGCCGCAATGGACAGGAGGGCGAAAAACTGTTTTTT
TRBJ2-2 TRBV4-1 . . CASSQRGQATGELFF TGCGCCAGCAGCCAAAGAGGGCAAGCTACCGGGGAGCTGTTTTTT
TRBJ2-3 TRBV24-1 TRBD1 few CATSDGQGTDTQYF TGTGCCACCAGTGATGGACAGGGCACAGATACGCAGTATTTT
TRBJ1-2 TRBV19 . . CASSPQGPGYTF TGTGCCAGTAGTCCTCAGGGGCCTGGCTACACCTTC
TRBJ1-2 TRBV30 TRBD1 . CALGTVNYGYTF TGTGCTTTGGGGACAGTTAACTATGGCTACACCTTC
TRBJ1-4 TRBV15 . . CATSRTRGSTNEKLFF TGTGCCACCAGCCGGACAAGGGGCTCAACTAATGAAAAACTGTTTTTT
TRBJ1-5 TRBV6-5 TRBD1 . CASSYRTGDQPQHF TGTGCCAGCAGTTACAGGACAGGGGATCAGCCCCAGCATTTT
TRBJ1-1 TRBV18 TRBD1 . CASSPTGGSYTEAFF TGTGCCAGCTCACCAACAGGGGGCTCGTATACTGAAGCTTTCTTT
TRBJ2-7 TRBV10-2 . . CASSESISRTSQTYEQYF TGCGCCAGCAGTGAGTCGATATCGCGGACTTCGCAGACCTACGAGCAGTACTTC
TRBJ1-6 TRBV6-4 TRBD1 few CASSRQGKDSPLHF TGTGCCAGCAGCCGACAGGGGAAGGATTCACCCCTCCACTTT
TRBJ1-2 TRBV5-8 . . CASSYRDLPYGYTF TGTGCCAGCAGCTACCGGGACTTACCCTATGGCTACACCTTC
TRBJ2-7 TRBV5-6 . . CASSLGLAIHEQYF TGTGCCAGCAGCTTGGGGCTAGCCATCCACGAGCAGTACTTC
TRBJ2-1 TRBV5-1 TRBD2 . CASSLYPRTSGVNEQFF TGCGCCAGCAGCTTGTACCCCCGGACTAGCGGCGTCAATGAGCAGTTCTTC
TRBJ2-6 TRBV2 . . CASSELLSGANVLTF TGTGCCAGCAGTGAACTCCTCTCTGGGGCCAACGTCCTGACTTTC
TRBJ2-1 TRBV19 TRBD1 . CASSIVSRTGVSLASYNEQFF TGTGCCAGTAGTATAGTAAGCCGGACAGGGGTTAGCCTGGCCTCCTACAATGAGCAGTTCTTC
TRBJ2-5 TRBV10-3 TRBD2 . CAISLDGLAGEGTQYF TGTGCCATCAGTTTAGACGGACTAGCGGGAGAGGGGACCCAGTACTTC